This T cell receptor (beta chain) was sequenced in a study of shared clonotypes between healthy human individuals. Per sorted-subset replicate PCR, input was approximately 180 ng DNA, representing tens of thousands of T cell genomes. Data came from immunoSEQ multiplex PCR; TCRdb stores just in-frame clones and leaves some out. Here the sample spans under 350,000 clones, around 86% being singletons. CDR1 is MGHRA, CDR2 YSYEKL, per germline. V dropped 3 bases and J dropped 6 bases, with 20 bases sitting between them. This CDR3 contains 16 residues. The receptor comes from a man between 18 and 35 years old in good health. The chain has TRBV4-1 and TRBJ1-2, with D possibly TRBD1 on 6 matching bases. The sequenced sample consisted of memory CD8+ T cells sorted from blood. Sample subset: CD45RO+ cells pooled with CCR7-negative TemRA cells. CDR3 amino acids: CASSQTSMGAGDGYTF. The CDR3 region has the DNA TGCGCCAGCAGCCAGACCAGCATGGGGGCCGGGGATGGCTACACCTTC.